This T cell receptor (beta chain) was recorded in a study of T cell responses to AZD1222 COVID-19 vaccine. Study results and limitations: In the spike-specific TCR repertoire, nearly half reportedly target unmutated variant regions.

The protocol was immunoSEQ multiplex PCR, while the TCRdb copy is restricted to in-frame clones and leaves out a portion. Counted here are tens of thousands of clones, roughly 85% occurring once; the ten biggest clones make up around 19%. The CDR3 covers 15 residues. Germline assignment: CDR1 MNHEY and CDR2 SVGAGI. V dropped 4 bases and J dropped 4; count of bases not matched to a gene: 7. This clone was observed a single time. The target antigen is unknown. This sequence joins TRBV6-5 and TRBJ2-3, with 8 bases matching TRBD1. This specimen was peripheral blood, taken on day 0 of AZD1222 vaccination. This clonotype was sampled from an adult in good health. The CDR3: CASSSYGQGADTQYF. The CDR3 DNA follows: TGTGCCAGCAGTTCCTATGGACAGGGCGCAGATACGCAGTATTTT.